The rows below give T cell receptor beta chains drawn from one sample of a study of T cell repertoires in cytomegalovirus infection. These receptors have no known antigen. TCRdb processed the reads anew with MiXCR; each CDR3 protein has one entry. Of fewer than 350,000 distinct CDR3 sequences listed, almost 30% are singletons. Sequencing used cultured PBMCs, obtained from culture after CMV antigen stimulation. These receptors all come from a human donor in good health (CMV status not recorded). Some clones in this sample may be carry-over from other donors' samples. CDR3s include the opening cysteine and the closing phenylalanine or tryptophan. A D gene is named only where the DNA matches it firmly. Clone size is given for some rows only: seen once, a few or many times, or a class if the clone is expanded.

d_call,j_call,clone_size,v_call,cdr3_nt,cdr3_aa
NA,TRBJ1-1,NA,TRBV6-1,TGTGCCAGCACCCCCAACATCATGAACACTGAAGCTTTCTTT,CASTPNIMNTEAFF
NA,TRBJ1-1,NA,TRBV6-1,TGTGCCAGCAGTTCCCCGAAACAAAGCACTGAAGCTTTCTTT,CASSSPKQSTEAFF
NA,TRBJ1-2,NA,TRBV7-2,TGTGCCAGCAGCTTAGGTGCAGGGGATATAAGTGGCTACACCTTC,CASSLGAGDISGYTF
NA,TRBJ1-1,few,TRBV7-9,TGTGCCAGCCGAGTCCTGGACACTGAAGCTTTCTTT,CASRVLDTEAFF
TRBD1,TRBJ2-1,NA,TRBV15,TGTGCCACCAGCGCGGACAGGGGGCTCGGCAATGAGCAGTTCTTC,CATSADRGLGNEQFF
NA,TRBJ2-2,few,TRBV7-8,TGTGCCAGCAGCGTGGTTACCGGGGAGCTGTTTTTT,CASSVVTGELFF
TRBD2,TRBJ2-7,many,TRBV7-2,TGTGCCAGCAGCCGGACTAGCGGTCATACCTACGAGCAGTACTTC,CASSRTSGHTYEQYF
NA,TRBJ2-2,NA,TRBV4-1,TGCGCCAGCAGCCAAGATCGGATAGGGGGGGAGCTGTTTTTT,CASSQDRIGGELFF
NA,TRBJ2-4,many,TRBV2,TGTGCCAGCAGTGGGGGCAGGGCTGACATTCAGTACTTC,CASSGGRADIQYF
NA,TRBJ1-5,many,TRBV7-2,TGTGCCAGCAGCCCCCCGGGGCGCCCGGGGCAGCCCCAGCATTTT,CASSPPGRPGQPQHF
NA,TRBJ1-3,NA,TRBV20-1,TGCAGTGCTAGAGCTTTGGGGGGCGCGAGTCCTGGAAACACCATATATTTT,CSARALGGASPGNTIYF
TRBD2,TRBJ2-2,few,TRBV7-9,TGTGCCAGCAGCTTAGAAGCGGGGGGAATCGAGGAGCTGTTTTTT,CASSLEAGGIEELFF
TRBD1,TRBJ1-2,few,TRBV19,TGTGCCAGTAGTGCTTCTTCGGGACAGAATTTATACTATGGCTACACCTTC,CASSASSGQNLYYGYTF
NA,TRBJ1-1,few,TRBV12-3/TRBV12-4,TGTGCCACTGCCTGGGGGGGGAACACTGAAGCTTTCTTT,CATAWGGNTEAFF
NA,TRBJ2-1,few,TRBV7-3,TGTGCCAGCAGCGTGTACAGAAGCTCCTACAATGAGCAGTTCTTC,CASSVYRSSYNEQFF
TRBD1,TRBJ2-2,few,TRBV6-6,TGTGCCAGCAGTCTTAACAGGGGGCCGACCACCGGGGAGCTGTTTTTT,CASSLNRGPTTGELFF
TRBD1,TRBJ2-1,few,TRBV7-3,TGTGCCAGCAGTCCACCCGGGACAGGGACGAATGAGCAGTTCTTC,CASSPPGTGTNEQFF
TRBD1,TRBJ2-5,many,TRBV4-1,TGCGCCAGCAGCCAGAGAGACAGGGGGTCGACCCGAGAAGAGACCCAGTACTTC,CASSQRDRGSTREETQYF
TRBD2,TRBJ2-3,NA,TRBV2,TGTGCCAGTTTAGCGGGGCCTAGCACAGATACGCAGTATTTT,CASLAGPSTDTQYF
TRBD1,TRBJ1-4,once,TRBV19,TGTGCCAGTAGTGAGACAGGGGGAGTTACTGAAAAACTGTTTTTT,CASSETGGVTEKLFF
TRBD1,TRBJ2-5,NA,TRBV12-5,TGTGCTAGTGGTCCGGGACAGGGAGGATTAGAGACCCAGTACTTC,CASGPGQGGLETQYF
TRBD2,TRBJ2-1,NA,TRBV4-2,TGTGCCAGCAGCCAAGATTTTCAGCGGGAGGCCACCTCCTACAATGAGCAGTTCTTC,CASSQDFQREATSYNEQFF
NA,TRBJ1-3,few,TRBV19,TGTGCCAGTAGTATCCCGGGCCCTGGAAACACCATATATTTT,CASSIPGPGNTIYF
NA,TRBJ1-2,NA,TRBV4-2,TGTGCCAGCAGCCAAGGAGTCGGGGACTATGGCTACACCTTC,CASSQGVGDYGYTF
TRBD2,TRBJ2-7,NA,TRBV5-5,TGTACCAGCAGCTTGAGCGGGGGAAGCTCCTACGAGCAGTACTTC,CTSSLSGGSSYEQYF
TRBD1,TRBJ2-2,few,TRBV11-3,TGTGCCAGCAGCTCGCCCCCCGGGACAGGGAACACCGGGGAGCTGTTTTTT,CASSSPPGTGNTGELFF
NA,TRBJ1-1,many,TRBV19,TGTGCCAGCTCCCGAGGGGGACACGCGAACACTGAAGCTTTCTTT,CASSRGGHANTEAFF
TRBD2,TRBJ2-3,NA,TRBV27,TGTGCCAGCAGTTACAGCGGGGTGAGCACAGATACGCAGTATTTT,CASSYSGVSTDTQYF
NA,TRBJ2-7,NA,TRBV7-8,TGTGCCAGCAGCCTTCATCGGGGGATCGAGCAGTACTTC,CASSLHRGIEQYF
NA,TRBJ1-4,few,TRBV7-8,TGTGCCAGCAGCTTAGACTCGGGGAGTGAAAAACTGTTTTTT,CASSLDSGSEKLFF
NA,TRBJ2-7,NA,TRBV12-3/TRBV12-4,TGTGCCAGCAGTCTAGCCCGGATCTACGAGCAGTACTTC,CASSLARIYEQYF
TRBD1,TRBJ2-7,many,TRBV7-2,TGTGCCAGCAGTGCTACGGACAGGGGTTTCTACGAGCAGTACTTC,CASSATDRGFYEQYF
NA,TRBJ1-1,NA,TRBV19,TGTGCCAGTAGTATGGGAAGGTTGAACACTGAAGCTTTCTTT,CASSMGRLNTEAFF
TRBD2,TRBJ2-7,few,TRBV28,TGTGCCAGCATACTAGCGGGGGCCTCCTACGAGCAGTACTTC,CASILAGASYEQYF
NA,TRBJ2-1,few,TRBV5-6,TGTGCCAGCAGCTTCGGACGGCTTTGGGTCTTC,CASSFGRLWVF
NA,TRBJ2-3,few,TRBV4-2,TGTGCCAGCAGCCAAGAAGGGCAGCCTGGCACAGATACGCAGTATTTT,CASSQEGQPGTDTQYF
NA,TRBJ1-6,NA,TRBV19,TGTGCCAGTAGTATCGGTGGACTCCAGGTCGATTCACCCCTCCACTTT,CASSIGGLQVDSPLHF
NA,TRBJ1-1,few,TRBV7-2,TGTGCCAGCAGCTTAAGGTCAGGCGGAGCTTTCTTT,CASSLRSGGAFF
NA,TRBJ1-2,few,TRBV28,TGTGCCAGCAGTTTGACCGGACGACGACCGAACTATGGCTACACCTTC,CASSLTGRRPNYGYTF
TRBD1,TRBJ1-5,few,TRBV19,TGTGCCAGTAGTATAGCGAGGCCCAGGGGGACCCGGCCCCAGCATTTT,CASSIARPRGTRPQHF
NA,TRBJ1-5,NA,TRBV15,TGTGCCACCAGCTCCCCTTGGGCTGATCAGCCCCAGCATTTT,CATSSPWADQPQHF
TRBD1,TRBJ1-5,NA,TRBV7-8,TGTGCCAGCAGCTTTAGGTTAATTGGGACAGCGGACGATCAGCCCCAGCATTTT,CASSFRLIGTADDQPQHF
TRBD2,TRBJ2-2,NA,TRBV15,TGTGCCACCAGCAGAGAGGGTAGCGGGAGCGTCGGCGGGGAGCTGTTTTTT,CATSREGSGSVGGELFF
NA,TRBJ2-2,NA,TRBV5-1,TGCGCCAGCAGCCCCTCCGCGGACCCGAACACCGGGGAGCTGTTTTTT,CASSPSADPNTGELFF
TRBD2,TRBJ2-3,few,TRBV4-1,TGCGCCAGCAGCCAAGAGGGGACTAGCGGGAGGGCTTTT,CASSQEGTSGRAF